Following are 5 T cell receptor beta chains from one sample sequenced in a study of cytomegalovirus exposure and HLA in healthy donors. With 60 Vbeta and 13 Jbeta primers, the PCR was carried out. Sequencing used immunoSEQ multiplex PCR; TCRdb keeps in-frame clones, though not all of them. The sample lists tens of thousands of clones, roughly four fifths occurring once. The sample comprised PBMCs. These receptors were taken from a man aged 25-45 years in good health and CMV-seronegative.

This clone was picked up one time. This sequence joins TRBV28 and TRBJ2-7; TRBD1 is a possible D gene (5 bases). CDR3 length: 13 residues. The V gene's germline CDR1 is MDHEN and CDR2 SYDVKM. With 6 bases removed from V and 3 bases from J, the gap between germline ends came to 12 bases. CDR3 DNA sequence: TGTGCCAGCAGGCGAAGCACAGGCTACGAGCAGTACTTC. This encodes CASRRSTGYEQYF.

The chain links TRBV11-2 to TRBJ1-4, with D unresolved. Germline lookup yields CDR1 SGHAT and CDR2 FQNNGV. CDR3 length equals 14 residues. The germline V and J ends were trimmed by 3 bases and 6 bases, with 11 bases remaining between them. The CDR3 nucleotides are TGTGCCAGCAGCTTTACAGATACGGATGAAAAACTGTTTTTT. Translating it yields CASSFTDTDEKLFF.

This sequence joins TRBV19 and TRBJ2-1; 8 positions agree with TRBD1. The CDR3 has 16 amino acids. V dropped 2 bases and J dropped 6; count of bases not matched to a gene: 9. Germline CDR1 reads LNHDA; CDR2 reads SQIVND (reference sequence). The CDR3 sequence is CASSIRPQGAINEQFF. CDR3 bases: TGTGCCAGTAGTATACGGCCCCAGGGGGCAATCAATGAGCAGTTCTTC. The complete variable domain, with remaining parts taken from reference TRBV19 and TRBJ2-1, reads DGGITQSPKYLFRKEGQNVTLSCEQNLNHDAMYWYRQDPGQGLRLIYYSQIVNDFQKGDIAEGYSVSREKKESFPLTVTSAQKNPTAFYLCASSIRPQGAINEQFFGPGTRLTVL.

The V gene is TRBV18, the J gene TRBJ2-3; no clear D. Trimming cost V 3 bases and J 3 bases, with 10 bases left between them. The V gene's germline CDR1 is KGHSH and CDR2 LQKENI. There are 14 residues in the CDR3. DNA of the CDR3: TGTGCCAGCTCACCTAGCATACGGACAGATACGCAGTATTTT. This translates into CASSPSIRTDTQYF.

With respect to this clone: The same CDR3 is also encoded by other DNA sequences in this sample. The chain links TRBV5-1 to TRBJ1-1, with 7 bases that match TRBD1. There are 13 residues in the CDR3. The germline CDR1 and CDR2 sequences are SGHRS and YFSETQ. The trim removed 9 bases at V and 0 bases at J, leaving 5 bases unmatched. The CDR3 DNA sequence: TGCGCCACCAAGACAGGGATGAACACTGAAGCTTTCTTT. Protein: CATKTGMNTEAFF. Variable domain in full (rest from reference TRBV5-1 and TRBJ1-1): KAGVTQTPRYLIKTRGQQVTLSCSPISGHRSVSWYQQTPGQGLQFLFEYFSETQRNKGNFPGRFSGRQFSNSRSEMNVSTLELGDSALYLCATKTGMNTEAFFGQGTRLTVV.